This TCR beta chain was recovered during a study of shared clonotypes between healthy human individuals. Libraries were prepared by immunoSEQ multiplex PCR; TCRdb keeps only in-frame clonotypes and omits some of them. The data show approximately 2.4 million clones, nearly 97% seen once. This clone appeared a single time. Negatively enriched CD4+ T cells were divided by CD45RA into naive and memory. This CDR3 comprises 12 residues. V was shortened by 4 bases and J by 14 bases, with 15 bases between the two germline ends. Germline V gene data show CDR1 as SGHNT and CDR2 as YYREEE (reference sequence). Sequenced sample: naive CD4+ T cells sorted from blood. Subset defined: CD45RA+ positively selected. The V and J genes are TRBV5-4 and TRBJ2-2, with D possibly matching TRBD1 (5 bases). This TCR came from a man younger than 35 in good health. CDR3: CASSQADRPLFF. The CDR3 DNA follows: TGTGCCAGCAGCCAAGCCGACAGACCACTGTTTTTT.